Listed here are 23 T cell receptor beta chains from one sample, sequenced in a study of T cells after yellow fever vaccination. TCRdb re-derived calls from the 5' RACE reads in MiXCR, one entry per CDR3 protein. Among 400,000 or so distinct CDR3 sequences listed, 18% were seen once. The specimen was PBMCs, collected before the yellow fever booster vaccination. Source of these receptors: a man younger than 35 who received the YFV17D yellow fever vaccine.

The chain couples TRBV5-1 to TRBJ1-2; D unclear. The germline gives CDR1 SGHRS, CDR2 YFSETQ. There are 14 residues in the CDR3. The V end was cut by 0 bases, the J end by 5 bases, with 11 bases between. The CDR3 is CASSLESTGYGYTF. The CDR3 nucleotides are TGCGCCAGCAGCTTGGAAAGTACCGGGTATGGCTACACCTTC.

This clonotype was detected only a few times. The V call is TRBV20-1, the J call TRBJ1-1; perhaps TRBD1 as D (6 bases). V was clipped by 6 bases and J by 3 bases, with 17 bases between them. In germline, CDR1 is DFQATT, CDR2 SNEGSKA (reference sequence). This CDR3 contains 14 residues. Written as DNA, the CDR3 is TGCAGTGCCTATCGGGGGGCTATGGACACTGAAGCTTTCTTT. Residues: CSAYRGAMDTEAFF.

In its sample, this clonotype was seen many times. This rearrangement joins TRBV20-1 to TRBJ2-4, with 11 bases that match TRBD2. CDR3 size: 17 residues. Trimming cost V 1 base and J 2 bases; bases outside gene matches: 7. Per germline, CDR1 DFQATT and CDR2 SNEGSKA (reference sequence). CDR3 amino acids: CSARVIAGGPTKNIQYF. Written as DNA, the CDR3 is TGCAGTGCTAGAGTAATAGCGGGGGGGCCTACCAAAAACATTCAGTACTTC.

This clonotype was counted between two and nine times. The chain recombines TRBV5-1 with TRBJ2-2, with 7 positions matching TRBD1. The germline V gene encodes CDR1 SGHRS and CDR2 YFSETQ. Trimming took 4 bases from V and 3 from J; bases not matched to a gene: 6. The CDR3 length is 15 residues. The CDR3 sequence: CASSAEQGHTGELFF. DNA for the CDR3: TGCGCCAGCAGCGCGGAACAGGGGCACACCGGGGAGCTGTTTTTT.

CDR3 protein: CASTEGQYSGNTIYF. The CDR3 DNA sequence: TGTGCCAGCACCGAGGGACAGTACTCTGGAAACACCATATATTTT. The rearrangement links TRBV6-2 or TRBV6-3 to TRBJ1-3, with TRBD1 matching 7 bases. Trimming cost V 7 bases and J 0 bases; bases outside gene matches: 6. The CDR3 spans 15 residues. Germline values: CDR1 MNHEY, CDR2 SVGEGT.

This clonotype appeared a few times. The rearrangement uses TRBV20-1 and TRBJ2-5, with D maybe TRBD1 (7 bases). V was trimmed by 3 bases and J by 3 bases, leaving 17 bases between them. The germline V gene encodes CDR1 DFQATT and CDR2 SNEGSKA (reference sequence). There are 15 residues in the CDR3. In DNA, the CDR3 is TGCAGTGCTAGGCGAGGACAGGCGGGAAAAGAGACCCAGTACTTC. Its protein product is CSARRGQAGKETQYF.

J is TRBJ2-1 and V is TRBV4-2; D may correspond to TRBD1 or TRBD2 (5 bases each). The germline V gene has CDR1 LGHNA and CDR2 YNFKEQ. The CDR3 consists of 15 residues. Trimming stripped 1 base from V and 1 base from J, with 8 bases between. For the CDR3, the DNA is TGTGCCAGCAGCCAAGGGGACGGGTCCTACAATGAGCAGTTCTTC. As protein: CASSQGDGSYNEQFF.

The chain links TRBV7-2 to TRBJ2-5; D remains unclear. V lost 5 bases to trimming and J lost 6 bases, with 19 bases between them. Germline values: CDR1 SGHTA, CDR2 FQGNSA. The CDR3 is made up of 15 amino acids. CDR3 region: CASSPTGAPMKTQYF. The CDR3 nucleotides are TGTGCCAGCAGCCCTACTGGCGCACCCATGAAGACCCAGTACTTC.

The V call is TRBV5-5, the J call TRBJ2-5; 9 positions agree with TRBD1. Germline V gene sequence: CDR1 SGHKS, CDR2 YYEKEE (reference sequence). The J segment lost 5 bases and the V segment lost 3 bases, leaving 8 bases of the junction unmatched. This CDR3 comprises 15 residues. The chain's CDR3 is CASSSPGQGLETQYF. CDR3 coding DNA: TGTGCCAGCAGCTCGCCAGGACAGGGGCTGGAGACCCAGTACTTC.

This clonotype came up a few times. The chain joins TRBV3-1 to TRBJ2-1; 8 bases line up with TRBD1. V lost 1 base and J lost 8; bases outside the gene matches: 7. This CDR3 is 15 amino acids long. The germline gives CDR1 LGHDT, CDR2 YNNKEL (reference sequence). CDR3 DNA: TGTGCCAGCAGCCAAGGGACAGGGAGGCGGTATGAGCAGTTCTTC. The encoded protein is CASSQGTGRRYEQFF.

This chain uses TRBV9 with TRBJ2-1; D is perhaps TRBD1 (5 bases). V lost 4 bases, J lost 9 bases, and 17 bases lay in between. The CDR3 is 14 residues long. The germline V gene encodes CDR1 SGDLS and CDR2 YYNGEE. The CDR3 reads CASSPHRYRSEQFF. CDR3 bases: TGTGCCAGCAGCCCACACCGGTACAGGTCTGAGCAGTTCTTC.

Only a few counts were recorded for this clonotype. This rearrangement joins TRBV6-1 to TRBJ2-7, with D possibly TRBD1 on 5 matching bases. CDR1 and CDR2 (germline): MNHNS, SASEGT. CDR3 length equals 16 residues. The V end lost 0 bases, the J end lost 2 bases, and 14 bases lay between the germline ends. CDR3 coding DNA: TGTGCCAGCAGTGAAGCCGTGACAGTCACTGCCTACGAGCAGTACGTC. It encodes CASSEAVTVTAYEQYV.

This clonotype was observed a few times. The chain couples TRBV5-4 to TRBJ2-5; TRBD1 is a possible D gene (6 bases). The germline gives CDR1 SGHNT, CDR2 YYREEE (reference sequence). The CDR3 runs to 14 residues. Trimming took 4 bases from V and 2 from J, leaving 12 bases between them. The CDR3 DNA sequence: TGTGCCAGCAGCCCCCCCGACAGGCAAGAGACCCAGTACTTC. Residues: CASSPPDRQETQYF.

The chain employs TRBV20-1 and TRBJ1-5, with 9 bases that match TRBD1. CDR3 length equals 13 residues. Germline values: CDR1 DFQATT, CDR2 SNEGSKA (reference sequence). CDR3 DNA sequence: TGCGGACAGGGGAGTTATAGCAATCAGCCCCAGCATTTT. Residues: CGQGSYSNQPQHF.

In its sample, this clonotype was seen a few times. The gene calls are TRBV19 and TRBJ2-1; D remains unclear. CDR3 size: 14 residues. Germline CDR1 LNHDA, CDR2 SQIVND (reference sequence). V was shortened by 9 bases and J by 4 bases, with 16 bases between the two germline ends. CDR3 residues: CASAGRGFYNEQFF. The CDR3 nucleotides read TGTGCCAGCGCCGGGCGAGGATTTTACAATGAGCAGTTCTTC.

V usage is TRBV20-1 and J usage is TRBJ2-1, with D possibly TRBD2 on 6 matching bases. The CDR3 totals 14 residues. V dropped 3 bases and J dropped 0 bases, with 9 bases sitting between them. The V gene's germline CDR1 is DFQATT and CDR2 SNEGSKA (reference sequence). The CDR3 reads CSARAGSSYNEQFF. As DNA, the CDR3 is TGCAGTGCTAGGGCGGGGTCCTCCTACAATGAGCAGTTCTTC.

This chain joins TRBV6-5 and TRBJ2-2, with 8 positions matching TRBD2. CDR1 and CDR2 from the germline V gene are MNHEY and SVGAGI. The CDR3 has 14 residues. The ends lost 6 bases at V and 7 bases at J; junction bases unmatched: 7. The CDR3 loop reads CASRLGLDIGELFF. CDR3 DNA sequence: TGTGCCAGCAGGCTGGGACTAGATATCGGGGAGCTGTTTTTT.

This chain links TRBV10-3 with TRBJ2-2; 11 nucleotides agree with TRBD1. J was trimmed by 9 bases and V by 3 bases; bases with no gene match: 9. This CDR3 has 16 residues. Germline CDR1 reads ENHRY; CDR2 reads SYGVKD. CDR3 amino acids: CAISEFRTGGFRELFF. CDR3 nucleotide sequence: TGTGCCATCAGTGAATTTAGGACAGGGGGCTTCCGGGAGCTGTTTTTT.

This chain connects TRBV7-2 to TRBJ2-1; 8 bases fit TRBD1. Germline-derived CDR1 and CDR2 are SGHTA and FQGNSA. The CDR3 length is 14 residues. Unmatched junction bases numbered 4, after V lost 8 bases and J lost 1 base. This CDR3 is CASQGQGSYNEQFF. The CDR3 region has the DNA TGTGCCAGCCAAGGACAGGGATCCTACAATGAGCAGTTCTTC.

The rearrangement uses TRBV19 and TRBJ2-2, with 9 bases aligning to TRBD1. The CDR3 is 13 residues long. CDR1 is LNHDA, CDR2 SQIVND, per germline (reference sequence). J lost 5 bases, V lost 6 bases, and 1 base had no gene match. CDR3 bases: TGTGCCAGTAGCGGACAGGGGACCGGGGAGCTGTTTTTT. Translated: CASSGQGTGELFF.

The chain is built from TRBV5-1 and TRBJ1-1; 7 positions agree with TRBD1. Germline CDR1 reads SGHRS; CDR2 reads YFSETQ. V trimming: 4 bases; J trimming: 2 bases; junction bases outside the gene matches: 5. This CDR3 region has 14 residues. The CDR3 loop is CASSHRDSNTEAFF. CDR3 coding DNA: TGCGCCAGCAGCCACCGGGACAGTAACACTGAAGCTTTCTTT.

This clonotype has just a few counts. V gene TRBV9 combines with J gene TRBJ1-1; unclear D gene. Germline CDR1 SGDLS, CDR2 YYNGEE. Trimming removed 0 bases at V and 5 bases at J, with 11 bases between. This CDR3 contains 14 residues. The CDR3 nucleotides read TGTGCCAGCAGCGTAGAGGGTCAGTTTACTGAAGCTTTCTTT. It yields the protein CASSVEGQFTEAFF.

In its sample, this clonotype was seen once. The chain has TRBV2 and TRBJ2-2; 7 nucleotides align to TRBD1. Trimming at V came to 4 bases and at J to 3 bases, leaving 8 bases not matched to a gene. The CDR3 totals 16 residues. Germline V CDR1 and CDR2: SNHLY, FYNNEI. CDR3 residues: CASSGYGTDDTGELFF. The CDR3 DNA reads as TGTGCCAGCAGTGGGTACGGGACAGACGACACCGGGGAGCTGTTTTTT.